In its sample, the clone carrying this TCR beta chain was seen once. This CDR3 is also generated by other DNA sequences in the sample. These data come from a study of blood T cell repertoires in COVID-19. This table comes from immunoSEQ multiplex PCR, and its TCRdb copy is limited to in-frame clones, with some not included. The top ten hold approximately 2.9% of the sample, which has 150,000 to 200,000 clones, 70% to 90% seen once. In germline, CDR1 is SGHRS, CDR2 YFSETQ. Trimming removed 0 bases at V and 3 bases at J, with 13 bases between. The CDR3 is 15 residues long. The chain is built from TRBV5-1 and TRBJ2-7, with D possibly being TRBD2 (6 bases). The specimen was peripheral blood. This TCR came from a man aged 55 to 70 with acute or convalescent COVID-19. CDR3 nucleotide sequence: TGCGCCAGCAGCTTGGCCGGGACTGGGATCTACGAGCAGTACTTC. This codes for CASSLAGTGIYEQYF.